The clone carrying this T cell receptor beta chain was seen only a few times. What it binds is not known. Trimming took off 0 bases at V and 6 bases at J, with 9 bases between the two ends. Germline-derived CDR1 and CDR2 are MDHEN and SYDVKM. The CDR3 extends over 15 amino acids. The data are from a study of STAT3 mutations in large granular lymphocyte leukemia. Profiling relied on immunoSEQ multiplex PCR, and the TCRdb table lists in-frame clones only, not all of them. Among about 42,000 clones listed, about 81% were seen once. Whole-study results and caveats: At least one immunodominant TCR beta clonotype appeared in every T-cell large granular lymphocyte leukemia patient. Clonal expansion was inferred from other time points because no sample existed at each clone's first appearance.

The TCR sequence derives from a human donor with T large granular lymphocyte leukemia. Some clones in this sample may be carry-over from other donors' samples. This chain connects TRBV28 to TRBJ1-6, with TRBD1 as a possible D gene (6 bases). Sequencing was done on a sample of PBMCs. The CDR3 nucleotides are TGTGCCAGCAGTTTATGGGACAGAGTTAATTCACCCCTCCACTTT. Its translation: CASSLWDRVNSPLHF.